These 27 T cell receptor beta chains originate from one sample sequenced in a study of blood T cell repertoires in COVID-19. Using immunoSEQ multiplex PCR, the repertoire was profiled, and TCRdb retains in-frame clones only, with some absent. This sample has more than 85,000 clones, with 81% found just once. The sample taken for sequencing was peripheral blood. The source of these receptors is an older man with active or convalescent COVID-19.

This clone was seen more than once but under ten times. CDR3 bases: TGTGCCAGCAGTTACTCGCAGGGTAATTACGAGCAGTACTTC. It yields the protein CASSYSQGNYEQYF. The V and J genes are TRBV6-5 and TRBJ2-7; TRBD1 is a possible D gene (5 bases). Germline V lookup: CDR1 MNHEY, CDR2 SVGAGI. The length of the CDR3 is 14 residues. Trimming removed 0 bases from V and 4 bases from J, with 10 bases in between.

The chain links TRBV10-3 to TRBJ1-1; 9 bases agree with TRBD1. The V segment lost 2 bases and the J segment 6 bases; nucleotides outside the gene matches: 4. The germline CDR1 and CDR2 sequences are ENHRY and SYGVKD. The CDR3 is made up of 14 amino acids. CDR3 loop: CAISEGQGYSEAFF. For the CDR3, the DNA is TGTGCCATCAGTGAGGGACAGGGGTACTCTGAAGCTTTCTTT.

The chain has TRBV11-2 and TRBJ2-1, with TRBD2 matching 12 bases. The CDR3 covers 14 residues. Germline V gene data show CDR1 as SGHAT and CDR2 as FQNNGV. V dropped 1 base and J dropped 13; count of bases not matched to a gene: 5. The CDR3 protein is CASSLALAGGQQFF. CDR3 bases: TGTGCCAGCAGCTTAGCCCTAGCGGGGGGGCAACAGTTCTTC.

This clone was seen a single time. It differs at one base from a far larger clone, so likely a read error. The V gene is TRBV5-4, the J gene TRBJ2-7; 11 nucleotides line up with TRBD1. Unmatched junction bases numbered 1, after V lost 3 bases and J lost 2 bases. The germline V gene encodes CDR1 SGHNT and CDR2 YYREEE (reference sequence). The CDR3 is 14 amino acids. CDR3 amino acids: CASSSGQGAYEQYF. The DNA for the CDR3 is TGTGCCAGCAGCTCGGGACAGGGGGCCTACGAGCAGTACTTC.

The J gene is TRBJ1-2, the V gene TRBV5-5, with TRBD1 identical over 9 bases. The CDR3 length is 14 residues. After removal of 4 bases from V and 5 bases from J, the junction contained 6 bases not matched to a gene. CDR1 and CDR2 (germline): SGHKS, YYEKEE (reference sequence). The CDR3 here is CASSPSGQGYGYTF. The CDR3 DNA reads TGTGCCAGCAGCCCGTCGGGACAGGGATATGGCTACACCTTC.

In this sample, this clone turned up a few times. J is TRBJ1-4 and V is TRBV27; TRBD1 aligns across 8 bases. The V and J ends lost 5 bases and 8 bases, in that order; junction bases with no gene match: 13. The CDR3 sequence is 16 residues long. Per germline, CDR1 MNHEY and CDR2 SMNVEV (reference sequence). The CDR3 nucleotides read TGTGCCAGCAGTACCCGTACGACAGGGGTTAGGGAAAAACTGTTTTTT. It is translated as CASSTRTTGVREKLFF.

This chain joins TRBV11-3 and TRBJ2-3; 9 bases fit TRBD1. CDR3 length: 14 residues. Germline V gives CDR1 SGHNT, CDR2 YENEEA. V trimming: 5 bases; J trimming: 4 bases; junction bases outside the gene matches: 4. DNA of the CDR3: TGTGCCAGCAGCCCCGGACAGGGGTCAGATACGCAGTATTTT. Its translation: CASSPGQGSDTQYF.

This sequence joins TRBV11-2 and TRBJ2-7, with D perhaps TRBD2 (5 bases). The CDR3 is made up of 15 amino acids. Germline loops: CDR1 SGHAT, CDR2 FQNNGV. V was shortened by 5 bases and J by 3 bases, with 17 bases between the two germline ends. CDR3: CASSMGVQARYEQYF. For the CDR3, the DNA is TGTGCCAGCAGCATGGGAGTCCAAGCCCGCTACGAGCAGTACTTC. The full variable domain, with the rest looked up from reference TRBV11-2 and TRBJ2-7, is EAGVAQSPRYKIIEKRQSVAFWCNPISGHATLYWYQQILGQGPKLLIQFQNNGVVDDSQLPKDRFSAERLKGVDSTLKIQPAKLEDSAVYLCASSMGVQARYEQYFGPGTRLTVT.

The V and J genes are TRBV7-2 and TRBJ2-2; D gene unclear. Germline V gives CDR1 SGHTA, CDR2 FQGNSA. The V gene lost 5 bases and the J gene lost 1 base, with 8 bases spanning the gap. The CDR3 is made up of 14 amino acids. DNA of the CDR3: TGTGCCAGCAGCCCGACACAGAACACCGGGGAGCTGTTTTTT. It translates to CASSPTQNTGELFF.

The chain has TRBV2 and TRBJ2-1; weak D call: TRBD1 (6 bases). The germline V gene has CDR1 SNHLY and CDR2 FYNNEI. The CDR3 totals 14 residues. Trimming pared 8 bases from V and 6 bases from J, leaving 17 bases between. The CDR3 spells CASARTATPNEQFF. The CDR3 DNA reads as TGTGCCAGCGCCAGGACAGCAACCCCCAATGAGCAGTTCTTC.

The gene calls are TRBV7-8 and TRBJ1-2; 7 bases align to TRBD1. From germline, CDR1 is SGHVS and CDR2 FQNEAQ. Trimming took 5 bases from V and 7 from J; bases not matched to a gene: 16. CDR3 size: 16 residues. Here the CDR3 DNA reads TGTGCCAGCAGCCATGACAGGAGCAGGGGGTTGGGTGGCTACACCTTC. Protein: CASSHDRSRGLGGYTF.

The sample holds a few counts of this clone. This sequence joins TRBV6-5 and TRBJ1-4; no clear D gene. V lost 5 bases and J 8 bases, leaving 12 bases between the germline ends. CDR1 is MNHEY and CDR2 is SVGAGI in the germline V gene. The CDR3 totals 13 residues. CDR3 DNA sequence: TGTGCCAGCAGTCCGGCGGGGATCGAAAAACTGTTTTTT. It specifies CASSPAGIEKLFF.

The V call is TRBV5-1, the J call TRBJ1-2; TRBD1 agrees at 8 bases. Trimming removed 0 bases from V and 6 bases from J; junction bases left unmatched: 7. CDR3 length: 15 amino acids. CDR1 and CDR2 (germline): SGHRS, YFSETQ. In DNA form, the CDR3 reads TGCGCCAGCAGCTTGGCGCAGGGGGCTTTTGATGGCTACACCTTC. Protein product: CASSLAQGAFDGYTF.

The V call is TRBV12-3 or TRBV12-4, the J call TRBJ1-5, with 8 bases fitting TRBD1. Trimming removed 6 bases from V and 5 bases from J; junction bases left unmatched: 3. The CDR3 contains 13 residues. The CDR3 DNA is TGTGCCAGCAGGATGACAGGGGATCAGCCCCAGCATTTT. Translated, it gives CASRMTGDQPQHF.

The chain links TRBV7-9 to TRBJ1-6; no firm D call. The V gene lost 0 bases and the J gene lost 0 bases, with 9 bases spanning the gap. CDR3 size: 17 residues. Germline CDR1 and CDR2: SEHNR and FQNEAQ (reference sequence). The CDR3 nucleotides read TGTGCCAGCAGCTTAGCGGCTTGGAGCTCCTATAATTCACCCCTCCACTTT. Translation: CASSLAAWSSYNSPLHF.

The chain links TRBV6-5 to TRBJ1-4, with D perhaps matching TRBD1 (6 bases). The CDR3 has 15 residues. The V end lost 0 bases, the J end lost 7 bases, and 12 bases lay between the germline ends. Per the germline V gene, CDR1 is MNHEY and CDR2 is SVGAGI. The CDR3 here is CASSYSQGRGEKLFF. The CDR3 DNA reads TGTGCCAGCAGTTACTCGCAGGGGCGAGGTGAAAAACTGTTTTTT.

The genes are TRBV18 and TRBJ1-1; TRBD1 matches at 7 bases. The germline CDR1 and CDR2 sequences are KGHSH and LQKENI. Losses at the gene ends were 6 bases for V and 4 bases for J; bases not matched to a gene: 11. The CDR3 length is 15 residues. The CDR3 bases are TGTGCCAGCTCGCCAATCACAACAGGGGCCACTGAAGCTTTCTTT. It encodes CASSPITTGATEAFF.

This chain joins TRBV5-1 and TRBJ2-5; 7 bases align to TRBD1. The V segment lost 4 bases and the J segment 5 bases; nucleotides outside the gene matches: 11. Germline CDR1 is SGHRS and CDR2 is YFSETQ. The CDR3 consists of 15 residues. The chain's CDR3 is CASSNNPGGAETQYF. The CDR3 DNA reads as TGCGCCAGCAGCAACAATCCAGGGGGAGCCGAGACCCAGTACTTC.

The chain joins TRBV7-9 to TRBJ1-1, with D maybe TRBD1 (6 bases). Trimming cost V 5 bases and J 6 bases, with 16 bases left between them. The CDR3 is 14 residues long. Germline CDR1 is SEHNR and CDR2 is FQNEAQ (reference sequence). As DNA, the CDR3 is TGTGCCAGCAGCACGGGACAAGTGCTACCTGAAGCTTTCTTT. Translating gives CASSTGQVLPEAFF.

A single count supports this clone. The chain uses TRBV5-8 and TRBJ1-4; tentative D call: TRBD1 (5 bases). Trimming cost V 3 bases and J 8 bases, with 20 bases left between them. Germline lookup yields CDR1 SGHTS and CDR2 YDEGEE. The CDR3 is made up of 16 amino acids. The CDR3 loop reads CASSYTRGVSWEKLFF. In DNA, the CDR3 is TGTGCCAGCAGCTACACGCGGGGGGTCAGTTGGGAAAAACTGTTTTTT.

The V gene is TRBV2, the J gene TRBJ1-2, with D possibly matching TRBD1 (5 bases). Per germline, CDR1 SNHLY and CDR2 FYNNEI. This CDR3 is 12 amino acids long. Between the trimmed V and J ends, which lost 2 bases and 13 bases, there was a span of 14 bases. The chain's CDR3 is CASSETGLMRTF. The CDR3 DNA follows: TGTGCCAGCAGTGAAACAGGCCTTATGCGCACCTTC.

The chain has TRBV5-4 and TRBJ2-6; D is uncertain. The CDR3 loop spans 17 amino acids. Germline values: CDR1 SGHNT, CDR2 YYREEE (reference sequence). V was cut by 4 bases and J by 2 bases, with 16 bases left in between. CDR3: CASSLETGSPGANVLTF. CDR3 DNA: TGTGCCAGCAGCCTCGAGACTGGTTCCCCTGGGGCCAACGTCCTGACTTTC.

This chain joins TRBV19 and TRBJ1-5; TRBD1 matches 11 bases. CDR3 length equals 16 residues. Germline-derived CDR1 and CDR2 are LNHDA and SQIVND (reference sequence). Unmatched junction bases numbered 4, after V lost 4 bases and J lost 2 bases. In DNA, the CDR3 is TGTGCCAGTAGTACGGGGGGACAGGGGGGCAATCAGCCCCAGCATTTT. Translation: CASSTGGQGGNQPQHF.

The V and J genes are TRBV2 and TRBJ1-5, with D perhaps matching TRBD1 (5 bases). Germline V gives CDR1 SNHLY, CDR2 FYNNEI. V shed 5 bases and J shed 6 bases, with 8 bases lying between them. This CDR3 is built from 12 residues. The CDR3 DNA is TGTGCCAGCAGTTTAACAGGTCAGCCCCAGCATTTT. It encodes CASSLTGQPQHF. Drawing the rest from reference TRBV2 and TRBJ1-5, the complete variable domain is EPEVTQTPSHQVTQMGQEVILRCVPISNHLYFYWYRQILGQKVEFLVSFYNNEISEKSEIFDDQFSVERPDGSNFTLKIRSTKLEDSAMYFCASSLTGQPQHFGDGTRLSIL.

The genes are TRBV5-1 and TRBJ1-1; 8 nucleotides line up with TRBD1. The CDR3 contains 15 residues. Germline trimming cut 3 bases from V and 2 bases from J; bases unmatched to any gene: 6. Germline V gives CDR1 SGHRS, CDR2 YFSETQ. CDR3 loop: CASSSSGQGNTEAFF. The DNA of the CDR3 is TGCGCCAGCAGCTCATCAGGACAGGGTAACACTGAAGCTTTCTTT.

This clone was recorded only once. V usage is TRBV9 and J usage is TRBJ2-5, with a tentative D call TRBD2 (5 bases). Germline V gene lookup returns CDR1 SGDLS and CDR2 YYNGEE. The V end lost 1 base, the J end lost 2 bases, and 12 bases lay between the germline ends. The CDR3 totals 15 residues. The CDR3 DNA is TGTGCCAGCAGCGTACGGGCGGGCGCTCAAGAGACCCAGTACTTC. It is translated as CASSVRAGAQETQYF.

V gene TRBV6-5 combines with J gene TRBJ1-1; D possibly corresponds to TRBD1 (6 bases). Germline V CDR1 and CDR2: MNHEY, SVGAGI. The CDR3 sequence is 16 residues long. Trimming left V 0 bases short and J 3 bases short, with 14 bases between. The CDR3 loop is CASSYSGGGWDTEAFF. CDR3 coding DNA: TGTGCCAGCAGTTACTCGGGGGGGGGCTGGGACACTGAAGCTTTCTTT.